This T cell receptor (beta chain) was sequenced in a study of blood T cell repertoires in COVID-19. The germline V gene has CDR1 SGHRS and CDR2 YFSETQ. The CDR3 loop spans 14 amino acids. V was cut by 8 bases and J by 5 bases, with 17 bases left in between. In the authors' workflow: Amplifying reference gene primers gave estimates of nucleated cell counts. Method: immunoSEQ multiplex PCR; TCRdb's copy keeps in-frame clones and lacks some. That table is the source of V, J and clone size, and D and trimming were worked out from the DNA. Of 150,000 to 200,000 clones in the sample, almost 85% were seen once. This clone was seen just once.

The sample consisted of peripheral blood. The sequence was obtained from a woman older than 75 with acute or convalescent COVID-19. The chain links TRBV5-1 to TRBJ2-1, with D possibly matching TRBD2 (5 bases). This CDR3 is CASSIGRANNEQFF. As DNA, the CDR3 is TGCGCCAGTAGCATCGGGCGGGCGAACAATGAGCAGTTCTTC.